One T cell receptor beta chain is described in this entry. The antigen is unknown. The data belong to a study of OX40 agonist ivuxolimab in advanced cancers. Study-level background: Patients were dosed intravenously with ivuxolimab at 0.01 to 10 mg/kg every 2 weeks. Two cutaneous melanoma patients and one hepatocellular carcinoma patient, three in all, had partial responses. The study's findings and limits: Among the least clonally expanded were partial responders at 0.1-3.0 mg/kg.

The table came from immunoSEQ multiplex PCR; TCRdb's copy has only in-frame clones and leaves some out. The sample holds around 30,000 clones, approximately 89% seen once. The CDR3 covers 17 residues. The germline gives CDR1 LNHDA, CDR2 SQIVND (reference sequence). The junction had 7 bases not matched to a gene; V was cut back by 4 bases and J by 0 bases. Sequenced here: CD4+ or CD8+ T cells sorted from blood, sampled in a trial of the OX40 agonist ivuxolimab. The sequence was obtained from an adult with an advanced solid tumor such as melanoma, head and neck, liver or kidney cancer. The rearrangement links TRBV19 to TRBJ1-3; 9 nucleotides line up with TRBD1. CDR3 bases: TGTGCCAGTAGTACGATGACAGGGGGTTCCTCTGGAAACACCATATATTTT. Its protein is CASSTMTGGSSGNTIYF.